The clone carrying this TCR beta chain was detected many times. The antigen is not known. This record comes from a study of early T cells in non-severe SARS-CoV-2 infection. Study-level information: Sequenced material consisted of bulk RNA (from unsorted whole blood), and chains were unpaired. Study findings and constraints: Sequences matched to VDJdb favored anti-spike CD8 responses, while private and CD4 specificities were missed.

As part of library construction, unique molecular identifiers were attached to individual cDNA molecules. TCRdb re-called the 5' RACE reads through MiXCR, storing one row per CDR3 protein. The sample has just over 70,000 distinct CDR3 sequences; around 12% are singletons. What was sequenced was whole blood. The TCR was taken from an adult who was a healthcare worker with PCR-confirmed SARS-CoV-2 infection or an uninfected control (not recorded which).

The CDR3 DNA reads as TGTGCCAGCAGCTTAGAAGGAAGGTTGGGTACGCAGTATTTT. It yields the protein CASSLEGRLGTQYF. The J gene is TRBJ2-3, the V gene TRBV11-3; D unresolved. Germline V CDR1 and CDR2: SGHNT, YENEEA. V lost 0 bases and J 8 bases, leaving 12 bases between the germline ends. The CDR3 has 14 residues.